Each of the 26 T cell receptor beta chains below was sequenced from the same sample in a study of long-term antiretroviral therapy in people with HIV. A v3.0 immunoSEQ assay was performed at survey level. The table came from immunoSEQ multiplex PCR; TCRdb's copy has only in-frame clones and leaves some out. The data show roughly 20,000 clones, about 89% seen once. The sequences come from unsorted PBMCs, collected 0.5 years after starting antiretroviral therapy. The source is a man aged 40-49 years with HIV.

The chain carries TRBV7-8 and TRBJ1-5; 7 bases fit TRBD1. Germline V lookup: CDR1 SGHVS, CDR2 FQNEAQ. After removal of 5 bases from V and 9 bases from J, the junction contained 10 bases not matched to a gene. The CDR3 totals 14 residues. CDR3 sequence: CASSRDSQARPQHF. The CDR3 nucleotides are TGTGCCAGCAGCCGGGACAGCCAAGCTCGGCCCCAGCATTTT.

The genes are TRBV6-5 and TRBJ2-7; 12 bases are a match to TRBD2. Germline V CDR1 and CDR2: MNHEY, SVGAGI. The CDR3 sequence is 14 residues long. J lost 5 bases, V lost 6 bases, and 5 bases had no gene match. The CDR3 DNA follows: TGTGCCAGCAGCCAGACTAGCGGGAGCCACGAGCAGTACTTC. Its translation: CASSQTSGSHEQYF.

The CDR3 here is CASSLGGSSQNIQYF. In nucleotides, the CDR3 is TGTGCCAGCAGCTTAGGTGGGAGTTCCCAAAACATTCAGTACTTC. The chain joins TRBV7-8 to TRBJ2-4, with D possibly TRBD2 on 5 matching bases. V was pared by 1 base and J by 5 bases, with 12 bases between. This CDR3 has 15 residues. Germline CDR1 is SGHVS and CDR2 is FQNEAQ.

The chain is built from TRBV5-1 and TRBJ1-1, with D possibly being TRBD1 (6 bases). Germline lookup yields CDR1 SGHRS and CDR2 YFSETQ. The CDR3 runs 14 residues. Trimming shortened V by 1 base and J by 1 base, and 8 bases separated the two germline ends. CDR3 nucleotide sequence: TGCGCCAGCAGCTTGACAGGGACGAACACTGAAGCTTTCTTT. This gives the protein CASSLTGTNTEAFF. Using reference TRBV5-1 and TRBJ1-1 for the parts outside the CDR3, the full variable domain is KAGVTQTPRYLIKTRGQQVTLSCSPISGHRSVSWYQQTPGQGLQFLFEYFSETQRNKGNFPGRFSGRQFSNSRSEMNVSTLELGDSALYLCASSLTGTNTEAFFGQGTRLTVV.

The chain links TRBV9 to TRBJ1-2, with D maybe TRBD1 (5 bases). The length of the CDR3 is 12 residues. From germline, CDR1 is SGDLS and CDR2 YYNGEE. V lost 2 bases and J 5 bases, leaving 7 bases between the germline ends. This chain's CDR3 is CASSVGGYGYTF. Here the CDR3 DNA reads TGTGCCAGCAGCGTGGGGGGTTATGGCTACACCTTC.

V usage is TRBV7-2 and J usage is TRBJ2-7; 9 positions agree with TRBD2. From germline, CDR1 is SGHTA and CDR2 FQGNSA. V was clipped by 3 bases and J by 0 bases; unmatched bases: 0. This CDR3 is built from 14 residues. Here the CDR3 DNA reads TGTGCCAGCAGCTTTAGCGGGAGCTCCTACGAGCAGTACTTC. Translated: CASSFSGSSYEQYF.

For this clone: Other nucleotide sequences in the sample specify the same CDR3. The CDR3 DNA is TGCAGTGCTAGGGGGGGAGATACGCAGTATTTT. This codes for CSARGGDTQYF. The rearrangement uses TRBV20-1 and TRBJ2-3, with D possibly TRBD2 on 6 matching bases. CDR1 and CDR2 (germline): DFQATT, SNEGSKA (reference sequence). The CDR3 is made up of 11 amino acids. V was pared by 3 bases and J by 5 bases, with 6 bases between.

The rearrangement links TRBV9 to TRBJ2-7; 11 bases map to TRBD2. The CDR3 consists of 16 residues. Germline CDR1 and CDR2: SGDLS and YYNGEE. V dropped 0 bases and J dropped 6; count of bases not matched to a gene: 8. The CDR3 protein is CASSVEVLAGVSEQYF. The CDR3 DNA reads TGTGCCAGCAGCGTAGAGGTACTAGCGGGAGTTTCCGAGCAGTACTTC.

The chain recombines TRBV11-2 with TRBJ1-5; TRBD1 is a possible D gene (5 bases). This CDR3 comprises 16 residues. The germline V gene has CDR1 SGHAT and CDR2 FQNNGV. With 0 bases removed from V and 3 bases from J, the gap between germline ends came to 12 bases. CDR3 protein: CASSLDQGLPNQPQHF. CDR3 coding DNA: TGTGCCAGCAGCTTAGATCAGGGACTGCCCAATCAGCCCCAGCATTTT. Based on the CDR3 plus reference TRBV11-2 and TRBJ1-5, the full variable domain is EAGVAQSPRYKIIEKRQSVAFWCNPISGHATLYWYQQILGQGPKLLIQFQNNGVVDDSQLPKDRFSAERLKGVDSTLKIQPAKLEDSAVYLCASSLDQGLPNQPQHFGDGTRLSIL.

This rearrangement joins TRBV7-2 to TRBJ1-2, with TRBD1 as a possible D gene (5 bases). V lost 5 bases to trimming and J lost 7 bases, with 17 bases between them. The CDR3 is 14 amino acids. Germline loops: CDR1 SGHTA, CDR2 FQGNSA. This chain's CDR3 is CASSARAGSFGYTF. CDR3 DNA: TGTGCCAGCAGCGCCCGGGCAGGGAGCTTTGGCTACACCTTC.

This clone has a single count. This chain links TRBV4-3 with TRBJ2-5; 8 nucleotides agree with TRBD2. The CDR3 sequence is 16 residues long. Looked up from germline, CDR1 is LGHNA and CDR2 is YSLEER. The ends lost 0 bases at V and 5 bases at J; junction bases unmatched: 8. CDR3 protein: CASSQDWKGGRETQYF. CDR3 DNA sequence: TGCGCCAGCAGCCAAGATTGGAAAGGCGGGAGGGAGACCCAGTACTTC.

This clone was found once. The V call is TRBV9, the J call TRBJ2-3, with 10 bases that match TRBD2. Germline assignment: CDR1 SGDLS and CDR2 YYNGEE. Trimming cost V 3 bases and J 9 bases; bases outside gene matches: 10. The CDR3 sequence is 15 residues long. CDR3 in amino acids: CASSGERGGHETQYF. The CDR3 nucleotides read TGTGCCAGCAGCGGCGAGCGGGGGGGCCATGAGACGCAGTATTTT.

J is TRBJ2-6 and V is TRBV14, with D uncertain. CDR1 and CDR2 from the germline V gene are SGHDN and FVKESK. The CDR3 has 17 residues. The V gene lost 0 bases and the J gene lost 2 bases, with 11 bases spanning the gap. The CDR3 DNA reads as TGTGCCAGCAGCCAAGATCGCGTTGCCGCTGGGGCCAACGTCCTGACTTTC. Its translation is CASSQDRVAAGANVLTF.

The rearrangement uses TRBV12-5 and TRBJ1-1; D might be TRBD1 (6 bases). V dropped 4 bases and J dropped 1 base, with 10 bases sitting between them. CDR1 LGHNT and CDR2 FRNRAP come from the germline V gene. The CDR3 consists of 14 residues. The DNA of the CDR3 is TGTGCTAGTGGTTACAGGGTCCAGAACACTGAAGCTTTCTTT. Protein: CASGYRVQNTEAFF.

The V and J genes are TRBV10-2 and TRBJ2-2, with 9 bases that match TRBD2. CDR1 WSHSY and CDR2 SAAADI come from the germline V gene. The junction had 9 bases not matched to a gene; V was cut back by 7 bases and J by 6 bases. This CDR3 contains 15 residues. This CDR3 is CASKGALAGSGELFF. In DNA, the CDR3 is TGCGCCAGCAAAGGGGCGCTAGCGGGGTCCGGGGAGCTGTTTTTT.

This rearrangement joins TRBV4-1 to TRBJ1-1; D is ambiguous. Germline values: CDR1 MGHRA, CDR2 YSYEKL. CDR3 length: 17 amino acids. With 0 bases removed from V and 0 bases from J, the gap between germline ends came to 14 bases. In nucleotides, the CDR3 is TGCGCCAGCAGCCAAGATAGGCTGAGGGTTGTGAACACTGAAGCTTTCTTT. Amino acid sequence: CASSQDRLRVVNTEAFF.

J is TRBJ2-1 and V is TRBV6-4; 7 bases agree with TRBD1. The V gene's germline CDR1 is MRHNA and CDR2 SNTAGT. This CDR3 contains 15 residues. With V trimmed by 5 bases and J by 6 bases, 10 bases remained unmatched. CDR3 loop: CASSRVGGSVNEQFF. CDR3 coding DNA: TGTGCCAGCAGTCGGGTAGGGGGCTCCGTCAATGAGCAGTTCTTC.

The V gene is TRBV11-2, the J gene TRBJ1-1, with D possibly matching TRBD1 (6 bases). The V gene's germline CDR1 is SGHAT and CDR2 FQNNGV. The V end lost 5 bases, the J end lost 2 bases, and 18 bases lay between the germline ends. The CDR3 length is 16 residues. DNA of the CDR3: TGTGCCAGCAGCCTTGGGGGGGCGACCACTAACACTGAAGCTTTCTTT. Its protein is CASSLGGATTNTEAFF. Complete variable domain (other parts from reference TRBV11-2 and TRBJ1-1): EAGVAQSPRYKIIEKRQSVAFWCNPISGHATLYWYQQILGQGPKLLIQFQNNGVVDDSQLPKDRFSAERLKGVDSTLKIQPAKLEDSAVYLCASSLGGATTNTEAFFGQGTRLTVV.

This clone was detected only once. This rearrangement joins TRBV29-1 to TRBJ2-5; 10 bases match TRBD2. The junction had 2 bases not matched to a gene; V was cut back by 5 bases and J by 5 bases. The CDR3 contains 12 residues. Germline V gene sequence: CDR1 SQVTM, CDR2 ANQGSEA. CDR3 residues: CSVRGLAETQYF. DNA of the CDR3: TGCAGCGTTCGGGGACTAGCGGAGACCCAGTACTTC.

The rearrangement uses TRBV5-1 and TRBJ1-2; D is perhaps TRBD1 (5 bases). The V end was cut by 0 bases, the J end by 6 bases, with 18 bases between. Germline V lookup: CDR1 SGHRS, CDR2 YFSETQ. The length of the CDR3 is 16 residues. As DNA, the CDR3 is TGCGCCAGCAGCTTGGCCCCGAGGGGTGATGGAGATGGCTACACCTTC. Translation gives CASSLAPRGDGDGYTF.

The chain has TRBV9 and TRBJ2-5; TRBD2 matches 8 bases. V trimming: 0 bases; J trimming: 1 base; junction bases outside the gene matches: 5. This CDR3 is built from 16 residues. The germline CDR1 and CDR2 sequences are SGDLS and YYNGEE. The chain's CDR3 is CASSVARAGGQETQYF. In DNA form, the CDR3 reads TGTGCCAGCAGCGTAGCTAGGGCGGGGGGCCAAGAGACCCAGTACTTC.

This clone was found once. The chain carries TRBV11-1 and TRBJ1-3; D unresolved. The CDR3 is 16 amino acids. Germline V gives CDR1 SGHAT, CDR2 FQDESV (reference sequence). With 5 bases removed from V and 0 bases from J, the gap between germline ends came to 14 bases. CDR3 in amino acids: CASSGETTFSGNTIYF. The CDR3 nucleotides read TGTGCCAGCAGCGGGGAGACAACCTTCTCTGGAAACACCATATATTTT.

The rearrangement joins TRBV20-1 to TRBJ1-2; unclear D gene. The CDR3 is 10 amino acids. V lost 6 bases, J lost 6 bases, and 8 bases lay in between. Germline lookup yields CDR1 DFQATT and CDR2 SNEGSKA (reference sequence). CDR3 sequence: CSARADGYTF. As DNA, the CDR3 is TGCAGTGCACGGGCAGATGGCTACACCTTC.

The chain couples TRBV18 to TRBJ2-1; no clear D gene. Trimming stripped 1 base from V and 8 bases from J, with 15 bases between. The CDR3 has 15 amino acids. Per the germline V gene, CDR1 is KGHSH and CDR2 is LQKENI. The CDR3: CASSPRIVGFDEQFF. The CDR3 DNA sequence: TGTGCCAGCTCACCACGTATAGTGGGGTTCGATGAGCAGTTCTTC.

This sequence joins TRBV10-3 and TRBJ1-6; a weak D match, TRBD1 (5 bases). The CDR3 loop spans 14 amino acids. CDR1 is ENHRY and CDR2 is SYGVKD in the germline V gene. V lost 3 bases to trimming and J lost 6 bases, with 9 bases between them. The CDR3: CAISDGQGNSPLHF. CDR3 DNA sequence: TGTGCCATCAGTGACGGCCAGGGTAATTCACCCCTCCACTTT.

The V gene is TRBV6-1, the J gene TRBJ1-6; D call uncertain. CDR3 size: 12 residues. CDR1 is MNHNS, CDR2 SASEGT, per germline. V dropped 2 bases and J dropped 7 bases, with 3 bases sitting between them. As DNA, the CDR3 is TGTGCCAGCAGTGAATGGAATTCACCCCTCCACTTT. It translates to CASSEWNSPLHF.